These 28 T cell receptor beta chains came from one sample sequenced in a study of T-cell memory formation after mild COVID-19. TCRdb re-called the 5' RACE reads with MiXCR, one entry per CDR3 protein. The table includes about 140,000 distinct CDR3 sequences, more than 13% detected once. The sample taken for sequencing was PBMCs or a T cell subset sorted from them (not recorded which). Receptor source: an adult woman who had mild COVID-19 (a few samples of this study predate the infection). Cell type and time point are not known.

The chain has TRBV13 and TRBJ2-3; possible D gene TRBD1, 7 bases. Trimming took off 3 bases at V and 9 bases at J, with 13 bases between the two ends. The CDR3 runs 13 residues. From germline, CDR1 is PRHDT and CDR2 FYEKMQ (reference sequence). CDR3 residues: CASSFDRDLTQYF. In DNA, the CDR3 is TGTGCCAGCAGCTTTGACAGGGACTTGACGCAGTATTTT. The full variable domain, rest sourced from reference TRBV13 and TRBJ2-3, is AAGVIQSPRHLIKEKRETATLKCYPIPRHDTVYWYQQGPGQDPQFLISFYEKMQSDKGSIPDRFSAQQFSDYHSELNMSSLELGDSALYFCASSFDRDLTQYFGPGTRLTVL.

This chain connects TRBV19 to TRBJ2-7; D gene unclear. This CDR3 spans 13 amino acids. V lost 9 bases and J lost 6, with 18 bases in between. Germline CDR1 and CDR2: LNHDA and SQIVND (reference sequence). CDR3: CARLERAVCEQYF. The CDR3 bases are TGTGCCAGGCTAGAAAGGGCGGTTTGCGAGCAGTACTTC.

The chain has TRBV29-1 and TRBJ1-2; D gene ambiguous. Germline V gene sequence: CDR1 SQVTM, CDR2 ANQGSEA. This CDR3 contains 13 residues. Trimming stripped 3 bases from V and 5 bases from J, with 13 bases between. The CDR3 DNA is TGCAGCGTTGAGCCGGACGGATCGTATGGCTACACCTTC. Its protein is CSVEPDGSYGYTF.

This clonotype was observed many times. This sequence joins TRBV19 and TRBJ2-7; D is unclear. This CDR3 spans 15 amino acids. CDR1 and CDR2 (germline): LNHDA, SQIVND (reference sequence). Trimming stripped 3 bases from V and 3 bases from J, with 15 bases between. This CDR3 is CASSIESRHYYEQYF. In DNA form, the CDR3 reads TGTGCCAGTAGTATTGAGTCGCGTCACTACTACGAGCAGTACTTC.

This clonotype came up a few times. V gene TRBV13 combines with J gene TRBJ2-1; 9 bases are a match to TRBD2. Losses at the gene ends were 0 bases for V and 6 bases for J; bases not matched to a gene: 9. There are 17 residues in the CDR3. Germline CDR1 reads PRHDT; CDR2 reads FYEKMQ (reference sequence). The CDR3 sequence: CASSLGQVSGSSNEQFF. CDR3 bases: TGTGCCAGCAGCTTAGGCCAGGTTAGCGGGAGCTCCAATGAGCAGTTCTTC. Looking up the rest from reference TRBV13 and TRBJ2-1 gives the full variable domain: AAGVIQSPRHLIKEKRETATLKCYPIPRHDTVYWYQQGPGQDPQFLISFYEKMQSDKGSIPDRFSAQQFSDYHSELNMSSLELGDSALYFCASSLGQVSGSSNEQFFGPGTRLTVL.

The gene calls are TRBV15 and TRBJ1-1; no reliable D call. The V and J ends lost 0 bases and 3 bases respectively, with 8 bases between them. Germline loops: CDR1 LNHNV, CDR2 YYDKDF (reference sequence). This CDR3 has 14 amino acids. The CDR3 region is CATSREIGDTEAFF. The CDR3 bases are TGTGCCACCAGCAGAGAAATCGGCGACACTGAAGCTTTCTTT. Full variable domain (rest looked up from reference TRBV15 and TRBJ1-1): DAMVIQNPRYQVTQFGKPVTLSCSQTLNHNVMYWYQQKSSQAPKLLFHYYDKDFNNEADTPDNFQSRRPNTSFCFLDIRSPGLGDTAMYLCATSREIGDTEAFFGQGTRLTVV.

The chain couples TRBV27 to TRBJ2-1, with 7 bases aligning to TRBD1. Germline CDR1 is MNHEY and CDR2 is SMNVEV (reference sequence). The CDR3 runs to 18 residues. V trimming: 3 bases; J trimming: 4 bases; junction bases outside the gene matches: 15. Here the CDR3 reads CASSFLLIGTEQYNEQFF. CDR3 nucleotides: TGTGCCAGCAGTTTTCTCTTAATCGGGACAGAACAATACAATGAGCAGTTCTTC.

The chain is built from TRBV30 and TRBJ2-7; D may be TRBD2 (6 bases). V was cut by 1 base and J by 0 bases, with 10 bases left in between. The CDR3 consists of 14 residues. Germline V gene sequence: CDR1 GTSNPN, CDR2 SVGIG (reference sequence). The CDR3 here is CAWSAGVGSYEQYF. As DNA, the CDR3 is TGTGCCTGGAGTGCGGGGGTGGGCTCCTACGAGCAGTACTTC.

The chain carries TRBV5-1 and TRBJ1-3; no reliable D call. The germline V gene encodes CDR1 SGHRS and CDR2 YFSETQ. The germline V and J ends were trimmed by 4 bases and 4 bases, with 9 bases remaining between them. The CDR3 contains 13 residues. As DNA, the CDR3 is TGCGCCAGCAGCCCTGCTTACGGAAACACCATATATTTT. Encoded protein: CASSPAYGNTIYF.

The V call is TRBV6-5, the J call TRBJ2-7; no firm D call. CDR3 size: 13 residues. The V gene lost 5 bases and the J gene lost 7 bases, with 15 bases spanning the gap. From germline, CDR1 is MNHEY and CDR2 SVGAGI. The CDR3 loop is CASSLLQTGEQYF. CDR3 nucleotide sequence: TGTGCCAGCAGTCTCCTACAGACTGGTGAGCAGTACTTC.

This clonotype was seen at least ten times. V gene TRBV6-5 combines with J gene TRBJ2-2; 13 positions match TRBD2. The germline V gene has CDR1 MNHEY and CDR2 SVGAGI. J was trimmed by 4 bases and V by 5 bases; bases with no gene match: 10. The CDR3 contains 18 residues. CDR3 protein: CASSPWTSGRVRTGELFF. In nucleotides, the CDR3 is TGTGCCAGCAGTCCCTGGACTAGCGGGAGAGTGCGCACCGGGGAGCTGTTTTTT.

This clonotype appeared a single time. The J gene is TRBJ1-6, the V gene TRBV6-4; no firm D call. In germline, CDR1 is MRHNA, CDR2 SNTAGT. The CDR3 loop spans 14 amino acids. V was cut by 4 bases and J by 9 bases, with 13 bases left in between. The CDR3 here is CASSVGPMGSPLHF. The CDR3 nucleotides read TGTGCCAGCAGTGTCGGTCCTATGGGTTCACCCCTCCACTTT.

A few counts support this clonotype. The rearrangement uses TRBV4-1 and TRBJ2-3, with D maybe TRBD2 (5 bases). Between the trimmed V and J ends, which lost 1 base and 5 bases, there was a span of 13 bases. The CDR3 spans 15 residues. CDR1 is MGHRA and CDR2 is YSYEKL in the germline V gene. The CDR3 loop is CASSQAFDRGDTQYF. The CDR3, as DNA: TGCGCCAGCAGCCAAGCCTTCGACCGGGGAGATACGCAGTATTTT.

Here the CDR3 reads CASSLARASTYGYTF. The CDR3 nucleotides are TGTGCCAGCAGCTTAGCGCGGGCAAGTACCTATGGCTACACCTTC. The V and J genes are TRBV7-9 and TRBJ1-2; D not resolved. Germline assignment: CDR1 SEHNR and CDR2 FQNEAQ (reference sequence). The V gene lost 0 bases and the J gene lost 4 bases, with 12 bases spanning the gap. The CDR3 totals 15 residues.

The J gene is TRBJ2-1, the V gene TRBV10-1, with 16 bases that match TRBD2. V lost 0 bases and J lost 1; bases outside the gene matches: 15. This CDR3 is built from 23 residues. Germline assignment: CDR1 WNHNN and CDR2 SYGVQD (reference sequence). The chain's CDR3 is CASSESGTSGRGATVGSYNEQFF. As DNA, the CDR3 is TGCGCCAGCAGTGAGTCCGGGACTAGCGGGAGGGGCGCCACTGTAGGGTCCTACAATGAGCAGTTCTTC.

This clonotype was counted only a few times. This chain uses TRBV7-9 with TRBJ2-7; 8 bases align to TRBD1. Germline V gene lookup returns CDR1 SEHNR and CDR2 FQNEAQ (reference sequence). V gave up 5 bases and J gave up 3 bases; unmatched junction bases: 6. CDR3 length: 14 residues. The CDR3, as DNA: TGTGCCAGCAGCCAGCCAGGGGGCGTCTACGAGCAGTACTTC. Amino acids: CASSQPGGVYEQYF.

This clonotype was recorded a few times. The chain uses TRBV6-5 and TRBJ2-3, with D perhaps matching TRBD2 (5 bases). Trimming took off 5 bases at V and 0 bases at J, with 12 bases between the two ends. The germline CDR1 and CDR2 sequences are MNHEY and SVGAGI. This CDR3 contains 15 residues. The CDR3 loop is CASSQAGGSTDTQYF. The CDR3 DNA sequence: TGTGCCAGCAGTCAGGCGGGCGGGAGCACAGATACGCAGTATTTT.

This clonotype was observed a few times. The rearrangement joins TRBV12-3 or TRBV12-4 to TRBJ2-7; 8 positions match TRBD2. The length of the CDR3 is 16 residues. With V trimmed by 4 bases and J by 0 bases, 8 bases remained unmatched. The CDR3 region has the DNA TGTGCCAGCAGTTCTATGACTAGCGCCAGCTCCTACGAGCAGTACTTC. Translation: CASSSMTSASSYEQYF.

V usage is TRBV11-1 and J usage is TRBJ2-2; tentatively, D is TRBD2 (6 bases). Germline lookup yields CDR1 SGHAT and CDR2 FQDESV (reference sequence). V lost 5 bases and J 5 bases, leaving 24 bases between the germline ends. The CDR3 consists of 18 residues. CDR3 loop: CASSQYWRAEMSTGELFF. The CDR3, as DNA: TGTGCCAGCAGCCAATACTGGAGGGCCGAGATGTCAACCGGGGAGCTGTTTTTT. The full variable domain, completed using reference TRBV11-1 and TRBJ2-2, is EAEVAQSPRYKITEKSQAVAFWCDPISGHATLYWYRQILGQGPELLVQFQDESVVDDSQLPKDRFSAERLKGVDSTLKIQPAELGDSAMYLCASSQYWRAEMSTGELFFGEGSRLTVL.

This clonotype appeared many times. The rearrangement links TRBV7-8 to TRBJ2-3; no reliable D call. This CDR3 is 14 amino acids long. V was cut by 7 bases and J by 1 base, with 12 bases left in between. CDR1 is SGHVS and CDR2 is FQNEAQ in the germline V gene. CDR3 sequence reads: CASTPAVGTDTQYF. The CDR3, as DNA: TGTGCCAGCACCCCCGCGGTGGGCACAGATACGCAGTATTTT.

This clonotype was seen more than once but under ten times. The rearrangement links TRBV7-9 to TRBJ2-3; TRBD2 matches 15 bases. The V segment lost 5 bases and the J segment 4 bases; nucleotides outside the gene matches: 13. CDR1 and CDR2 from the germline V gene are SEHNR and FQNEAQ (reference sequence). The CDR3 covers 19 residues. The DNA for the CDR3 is TGTGCCAGCAGCCCCCTAGGACTAGCGGGAGGGCCCCTATCAGATACGCAGTATTTT. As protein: CASSPLGLAGGPLSDTQYF.

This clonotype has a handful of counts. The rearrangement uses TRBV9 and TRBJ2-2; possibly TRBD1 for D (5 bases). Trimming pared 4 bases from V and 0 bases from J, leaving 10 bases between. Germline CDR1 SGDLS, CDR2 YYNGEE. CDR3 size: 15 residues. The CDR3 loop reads CASSPWTSNTGELFF. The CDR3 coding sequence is TGTGCCAGCAGCCCTTGGACATCGAACACCGGGGAGCTGTTTTTT.

As DNA, the CDR3 is TGTGCCTGGAGCGCAGGGTGGGGCACTGAAGCTTTCTTT. This translates into CAWSAGWGTEAFF. The chain links TRBV30 to TRBJ1-1; tentatively, D is TRBD1 (5 bases). V shed 3 bases and J shed 4 bases, with 12 bases lying between them. CDR1 and CDR2 (germline): GTSNPN, SVGIG (reference sequence). CDR3 length equals 13 residues.

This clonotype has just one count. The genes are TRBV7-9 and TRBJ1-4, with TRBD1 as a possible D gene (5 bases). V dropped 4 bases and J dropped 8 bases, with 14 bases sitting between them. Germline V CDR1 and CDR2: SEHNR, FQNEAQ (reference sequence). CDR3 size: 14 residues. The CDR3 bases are TGTGCCAGCAGCTCTGGGGCATCGGGAGAAAAACTGTTTTTT. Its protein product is CASSSGASGEKLFF. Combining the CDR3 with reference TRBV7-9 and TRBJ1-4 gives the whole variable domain DTGVSQNPRHKITKRGQNVTFRCDPISEHNRLYWYRQTLGQGPEFLTYFQNEAQLEKSRLLSDRFSAERPKGSFSTLEIQRTEQGDSAMYLCASSSGASGEKLFFGSGTQLSVL.

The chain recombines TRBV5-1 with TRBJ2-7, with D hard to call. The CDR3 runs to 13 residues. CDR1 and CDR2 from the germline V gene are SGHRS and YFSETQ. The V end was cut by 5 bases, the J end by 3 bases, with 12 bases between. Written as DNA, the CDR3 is TGCGCCAGCAGTCTCACTGAGAACTACGAGCAGTACTTC. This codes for CASSLTENYEQYF. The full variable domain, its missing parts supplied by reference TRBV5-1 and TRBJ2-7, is KAGVTQTPRYLIKTRGQQVTLSCSPISGHRSVSWYQQTPGQGLQFLFEYFSETQRNKGNFPGRFSGRQFSNSRSEMNVSTLELGDSALYLCASSLTENYEQYFGPGTRLTVT.

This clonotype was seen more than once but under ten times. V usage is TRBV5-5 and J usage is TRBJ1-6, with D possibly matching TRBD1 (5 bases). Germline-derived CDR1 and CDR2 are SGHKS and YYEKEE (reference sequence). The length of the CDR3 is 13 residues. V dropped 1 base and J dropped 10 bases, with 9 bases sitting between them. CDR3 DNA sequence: TGTGCCAGCAGCTTGTCTGGGGCCTCACCCCTCCACTTT. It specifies CASSLSGASPLHF.

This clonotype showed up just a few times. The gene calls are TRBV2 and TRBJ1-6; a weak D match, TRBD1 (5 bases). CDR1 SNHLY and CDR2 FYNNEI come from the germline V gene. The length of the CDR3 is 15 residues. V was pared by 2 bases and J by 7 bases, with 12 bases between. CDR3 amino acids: CASSEWGPENSPLHF. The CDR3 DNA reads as TGTGCCAGCAGTGAATGGGGCCCCGAGAATTCACCCCTCCACTTT.

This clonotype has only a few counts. CDR3 sequence (DNA): TGCAGTGCTAGAGATCAGGGCTGGGCTAATGAAAAACTGTTTTTT. Its translation is CSARDQGWANEKLFF. This rearrangement joins TRBV20-1 to TRBJ1-4; D possibly corresponds to TRBD1 (5 bases). CDR3 length equals 15 residues. Trimming removed 0 bases from V and 3 bases from J, with 11 bases in between. The germline V gene encodes CDR1 DFQATT and CDR2 SNEGSKA (reference sequence).